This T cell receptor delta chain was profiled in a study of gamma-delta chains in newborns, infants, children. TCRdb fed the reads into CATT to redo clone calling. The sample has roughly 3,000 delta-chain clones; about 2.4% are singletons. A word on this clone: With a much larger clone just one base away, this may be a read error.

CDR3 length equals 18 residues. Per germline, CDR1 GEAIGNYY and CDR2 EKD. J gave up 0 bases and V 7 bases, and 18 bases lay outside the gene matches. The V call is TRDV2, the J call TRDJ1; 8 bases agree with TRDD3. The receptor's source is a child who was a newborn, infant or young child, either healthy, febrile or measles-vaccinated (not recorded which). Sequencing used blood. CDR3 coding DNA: TGTGCCTGCGACGCCCTTGGTCGCCAGGGGATACACACCGATAAACTCATCTTT. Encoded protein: CACDALGRQGIHTDKLIF.